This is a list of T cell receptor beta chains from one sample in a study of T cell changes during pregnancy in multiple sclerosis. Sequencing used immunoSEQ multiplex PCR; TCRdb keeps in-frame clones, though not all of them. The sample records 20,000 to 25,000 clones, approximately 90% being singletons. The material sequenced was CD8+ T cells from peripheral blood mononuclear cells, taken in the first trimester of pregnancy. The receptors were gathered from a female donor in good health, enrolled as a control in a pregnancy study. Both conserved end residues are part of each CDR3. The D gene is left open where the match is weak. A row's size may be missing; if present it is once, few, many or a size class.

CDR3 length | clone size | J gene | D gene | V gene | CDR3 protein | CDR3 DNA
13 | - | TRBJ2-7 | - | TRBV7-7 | CASSLISGGEQYF | TGTGCTAGCAGCTTAATATCGGGTGGAGAGCAGTACTTC
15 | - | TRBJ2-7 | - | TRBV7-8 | CASSASAGPEYEQYF | TGTGCCAGCAGCGCTTCTGCAGGGCCGGAGTACGAGCAGTACTTC
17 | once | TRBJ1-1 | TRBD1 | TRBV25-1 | CASSSKHAITGDTEAFF | TGTGCCAGCAGTTCCAAACACGCTATAACAGGGGACACTGAAGCTTTCTTT
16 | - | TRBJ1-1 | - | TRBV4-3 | CASSLGLQELNTEAFF | TGCGCCAGCAGCCTCGGATTACAGGAGCTGAACACTGAAGCTTTCTTT
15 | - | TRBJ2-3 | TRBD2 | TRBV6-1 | CASSDGSGTTDTQYF | TGTGCCAGCAGTGATGGGAGCGGGACCACAGATACGCAGTATTTT
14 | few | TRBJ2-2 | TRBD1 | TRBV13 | CASSRQGRTGELFF | TGTGCCAGCAGCCGACAGGGGCGAACCGGGGAGCTGTTTTTT
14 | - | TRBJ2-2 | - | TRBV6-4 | CASSDSRDTGELFF | TGTGCCAGCAGTGACAGTCGGGACACCGGGGAGCTGTTTTTT
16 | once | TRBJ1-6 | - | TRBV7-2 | CASSGGFSSYNSPLHF | TGTGCCAGCAGCGGGGGGTTCAGCTCCTATAATTCACCCCTCCACTTT
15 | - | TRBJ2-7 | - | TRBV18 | CASSQTGNTAYEQYF | TGTGCCAGCTCACAAACAGGGAACACGGCCTACGAGCAGTACTTC
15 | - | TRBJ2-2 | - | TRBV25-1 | CASSPPGFNTGELFF | TGTGCCAGCAGTCCCCCCGGGTTCAACACCGGGGAGCTGTTTTTT
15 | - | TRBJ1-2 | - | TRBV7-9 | CASSRPVDGGGGYTF | TGTGCCAGCAGCCGCCCGGTCGACGGCGGGGGGGGCTACACCTTC
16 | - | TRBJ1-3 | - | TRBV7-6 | CASSPDRLYSGNTIYF | TGTGCCAGCAGCCCAGACAGGTTATACTCTGGAAACACCATATATTTT
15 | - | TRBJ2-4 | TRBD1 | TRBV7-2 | CASSLNQGAWNIQYF | TGTGCCAGCAGCTTAAACCAGGGGGCGTGGAACATTCAGTACTTC
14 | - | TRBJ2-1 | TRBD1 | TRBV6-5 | CASSYGTGVMGQFF | TGTGCCAGCAGTTACGGGACAGGGGTGATGGGGCAGTTCTTC
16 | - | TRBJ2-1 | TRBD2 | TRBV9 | CASSDLLAGGPGEQFF | TGTGCCAGCAGCGACTTACTAGCGGGGGGGCCGGGTGAGCAGTTCTTC
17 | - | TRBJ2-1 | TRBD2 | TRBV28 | CASSPYDPVGGDNEQFF | TGTGCCAGCAGTCCCTACGACCCCGTCGGGGGGGACAATGAGCAGTTCTTC
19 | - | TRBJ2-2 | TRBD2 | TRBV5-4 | CASSPGLAGGLTSTGELFF | TGTGCCAGCAGCCCCGGCCTAGCGGGGGGCCTAACATCCACCGGGGAGCTGTTTTTT
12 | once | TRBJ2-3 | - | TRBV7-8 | CASSPSGDTQYF | TGTGCCAGCAGCCCCTCCGGAGATACGCAGTATTTT
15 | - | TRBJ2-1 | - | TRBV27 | CASSPLGHVDNEQFF | TGTGCCAGCAGTCCACTGGGACATGTAGACAATGAGCAGTTCTTC
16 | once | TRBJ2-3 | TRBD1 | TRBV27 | CASSSLRTGGSHTQYF | TGTGCCAGCAGTTCCCTTAGGACAGGGGGGTCCCATACGCAGTATTTT
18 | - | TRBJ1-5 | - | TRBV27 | CASSGLGGLRKSNQPQHF | TGTGCCAGCAGTGGCCTCGGGGGTTTAAGGAAGAGCAATCAGCCCCAGCATTTT
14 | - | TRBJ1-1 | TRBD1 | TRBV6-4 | CASRNRGENTEAFF | TGTGCCAGCAGAAACAGGGGTGAGAACACTGAAGCTTTCTTT
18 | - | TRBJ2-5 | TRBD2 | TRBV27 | CASSLFLAGGPLQETQYF | TGTGCCAGCAGTTTATTTCTAGCGGGGGGGCCGCTCCAAGAGACCCAGTACTTC
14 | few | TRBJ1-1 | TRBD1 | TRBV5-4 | CASSLGTGNTEAFF | TGTGCCAGCAGCTTGGGGACAGGAAACACTGAAGCTTTCTTT
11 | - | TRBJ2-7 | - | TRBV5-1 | CASSFGYEQYF | TGCGCCAGCAGCTTCGGGTACGAGCAGTACTTC
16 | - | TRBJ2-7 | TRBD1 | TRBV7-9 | CASSLVSGQGAFEQYF | TGTGCCAGCAGCTTAGTGTCTGGACAGGGGGCTTTCGAGCAGTACTTC
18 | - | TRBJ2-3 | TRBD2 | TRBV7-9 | CASSSGTSGLRGVDTQYF | TGTGCCAGCAGCTCCGGGACTAGCGGGCTCAGGGGGGTAGATACGCAGTATTTT
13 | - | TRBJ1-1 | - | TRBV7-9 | CASSFRIKGEAFF | TGTGCCAGCAGCTTCCGAATCAAGGGGGAAGCTTTCTTT
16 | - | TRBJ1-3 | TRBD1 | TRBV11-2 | CASSLTGTDSGNTIYF | TGTGCCAGCAGCTTGACGGGGACAGACTCTGGAAACACCATATATTTT
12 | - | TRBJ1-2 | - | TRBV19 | CASSIGGRGYTF | TGTGCCAGTAGTATTGGGGGCCGGGGCTACACCTTC
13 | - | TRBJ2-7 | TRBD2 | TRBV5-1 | CASSLSGEGEQYF | TGCGCCAGCAGCTTGTCGGGGGAGGGCGAGCAGTACTTC
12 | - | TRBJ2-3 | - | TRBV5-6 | CASSLAQDTQYF | TGTGCCAGCAGTCTTGCCCAGGATACGCAGTATTTT
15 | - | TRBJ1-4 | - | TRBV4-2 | CASRSRAATNEKLFF | TGTGCCAGCAGGTCCCGAGCGGCAACTAATGAAAAACTGTTTTTT
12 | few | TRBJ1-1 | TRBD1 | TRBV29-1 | CSARTGNTEAFF | TGCAGCGCCCGGACAGGAAACACTGAAGCTTTCTTT
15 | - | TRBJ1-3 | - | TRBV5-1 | CASSLDRSSGNTIYF | TGCGCCAGCAGCTTGGATAGGAGCTCTGGAAACACCATATATTTT
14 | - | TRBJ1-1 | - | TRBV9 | CASSVAGGGTEAFF | TGTGCCAGCAGCGTAGCGGGCGGGGGGACTGAAGCTTTCTTT
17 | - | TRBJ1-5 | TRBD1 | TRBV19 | CASQSKGQPYSNQPQHF | TGTGCCAGCCAATCCAAGGGACAGCCTTATAGCAATCAGCCCCAGCATTTT
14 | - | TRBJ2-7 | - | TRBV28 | CASSLDTRSYEQYF | TGTGCCAGCAGTCTAGATACGAGGTCCTACGAGCAGTACTTC
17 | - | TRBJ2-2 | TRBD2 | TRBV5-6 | CASSPPPAGRYTGELFF | TGTGCCAGCAGCCCCCCCCCAGCGGGGCGATACACCGGGGAGCTGTTTTTT
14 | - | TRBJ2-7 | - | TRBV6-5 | CASSLVTGSYEQYF | TGTGCCAGCAGTTTGGTTACAGGGTCCTACGAGCAGTACTTC
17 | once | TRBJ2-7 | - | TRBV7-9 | CASSLADSRGKGSEQYF | TGTGCCAGCAGCTTGGCGGACAGCCGTGGTAAGGGTTCCGAGCAGTACTTC